This T cell receptor (beta chain) was obtained from a study of shared clonotypes between healthy human individuals. CD8 cells classed as naive were CD45RO-negative and positively selected for CCR7, excluding terminally differentiated effector memory CD45RA+ cells. Participating donors were healthy, HIV-negative adults free of recent acute infections or vaccinations. Several immunoSEQ 96-well plates shared each subset's DNA, each plate a replicate. Generated by immunoSEQ multiplex PCR, the TCRdb table keeps only in-frame clones and is missing some. The table records about 700,000 clones, roughly nine tenths of them present only once. This CDR3 is 16 amino acids long. Germline loops: CDR1 SQVTM, CDR2 ANQGSEA. Trimming cost V 4 bases and J 4 bases; bases outside gene matches: 11.

The receptor's source is a young man in good health. The chain recombines TRBV29-1 with TRBJ2-7, with TRBD1 matching over 12 bases. Sequenced input: naive CD8+ T cells sorted from blood. CDR3 protein: CSVVGEPGQGAYEQYF. CDR3 in DNA: TGCAGCGTTGTAGGTGAACCGGGACAGGGGGCTTACGAGCAGTACTTC.